This is a list of T cell receptor beta chains from one sample in a study of blood T cell repertoires in COVID-19. Clones were sequenced by immunoSEQ multiplex PCR, and TCRdb holds only the in-frame ones, with some missing. The sample includes roughly 150,000 clones, 75% to 80% of them seen just once. The sequenced material came from peripheral blood. Source of these receptors: a woman older than 75 with acute or convalescent COVID-19. CDR3s include the opening cysteine and the closing phenylalanine or tryptophan.

V,length,J,CDR3
TRBV5-1,16,TRBJ1-1,CASSLMGQQMNTEAFF
TRBV6-5,13,TRBJ1-1,CASRSTAPTVAFF
TRBV5-1,16,TRBJ2-3,CASSVGQGSSTDTQYF
TRBV3-1/TRBV3-2,13,TRBJ1-5,CASSQTSNQPQHF
TRBV30,12,TRBJ1-1,CACTRGFTEAFF
TRBV28,13,TRBJ1-2,CASSLDNAYGYTF
TRBV15,16,TRBJ1-3,CATSRDRGAAGNTIYF
TRBV9,15,TRBJ2-7,CASSVDGTALYEQYF
TRBV5-4,16,TRBJ2-1,CASSLDAGRSNNEQFF
TRBV30,14,TRBJ1-1,CAWSTIGHYTEAFF
TRBV5-1,18,TRBJ1-6,CASSQETGQGGRYSPLHF
TRBV24-1,19,TRBJ1-6,CATSDYQPYPTAKDSPLHF
TRBV5-1,14,TRBJ2-3,CASSSQGGADTQYF
TRBV2,12,TRBJ1-2,CASRDRENGYTF
TRBV3-1/TRBV3-2,12,TRBJ1-2,CASAAGAYGYTF
TRBV24-1,13,TRBJ2-7,CATSDIYRDEQYF